This T cell receptor (beta chain) was sequenced for a study of cytomegalovirus exposure and HLA in healthy donors. The PCR ran on 60 Vbeta and 13 Jbeta primers. Sequencing used immunoSEQ multiplex PCR; TCRdb keeps in-frame clones, though not all of them. The repertoire includes some 200,000 clones, more than 75% of them detected once, and 6.5% sits in the top ten. This clone showed up just a few times. V lost 1 base, J lost 5 bases, and 11 bases lay in between. Germline CDR1 is MGHRA and CDR2 is YSYEKL. CDR3 length equals 14 residues. The receptor was isolated from a woman aged 50 to 65 in good health and CMV-seropositive. Sequenced input: PBMCs. V and J are TRBV4-1 and TRBJ1-2, with TRBD1 as a possible D gene (6 bases). The CDR3, as DNA: TGCGCCAGCAGCCAAGTGGGGGCGCTTTATGGCTACACCTTC. Protein product: CASSQVGALYGYTF.